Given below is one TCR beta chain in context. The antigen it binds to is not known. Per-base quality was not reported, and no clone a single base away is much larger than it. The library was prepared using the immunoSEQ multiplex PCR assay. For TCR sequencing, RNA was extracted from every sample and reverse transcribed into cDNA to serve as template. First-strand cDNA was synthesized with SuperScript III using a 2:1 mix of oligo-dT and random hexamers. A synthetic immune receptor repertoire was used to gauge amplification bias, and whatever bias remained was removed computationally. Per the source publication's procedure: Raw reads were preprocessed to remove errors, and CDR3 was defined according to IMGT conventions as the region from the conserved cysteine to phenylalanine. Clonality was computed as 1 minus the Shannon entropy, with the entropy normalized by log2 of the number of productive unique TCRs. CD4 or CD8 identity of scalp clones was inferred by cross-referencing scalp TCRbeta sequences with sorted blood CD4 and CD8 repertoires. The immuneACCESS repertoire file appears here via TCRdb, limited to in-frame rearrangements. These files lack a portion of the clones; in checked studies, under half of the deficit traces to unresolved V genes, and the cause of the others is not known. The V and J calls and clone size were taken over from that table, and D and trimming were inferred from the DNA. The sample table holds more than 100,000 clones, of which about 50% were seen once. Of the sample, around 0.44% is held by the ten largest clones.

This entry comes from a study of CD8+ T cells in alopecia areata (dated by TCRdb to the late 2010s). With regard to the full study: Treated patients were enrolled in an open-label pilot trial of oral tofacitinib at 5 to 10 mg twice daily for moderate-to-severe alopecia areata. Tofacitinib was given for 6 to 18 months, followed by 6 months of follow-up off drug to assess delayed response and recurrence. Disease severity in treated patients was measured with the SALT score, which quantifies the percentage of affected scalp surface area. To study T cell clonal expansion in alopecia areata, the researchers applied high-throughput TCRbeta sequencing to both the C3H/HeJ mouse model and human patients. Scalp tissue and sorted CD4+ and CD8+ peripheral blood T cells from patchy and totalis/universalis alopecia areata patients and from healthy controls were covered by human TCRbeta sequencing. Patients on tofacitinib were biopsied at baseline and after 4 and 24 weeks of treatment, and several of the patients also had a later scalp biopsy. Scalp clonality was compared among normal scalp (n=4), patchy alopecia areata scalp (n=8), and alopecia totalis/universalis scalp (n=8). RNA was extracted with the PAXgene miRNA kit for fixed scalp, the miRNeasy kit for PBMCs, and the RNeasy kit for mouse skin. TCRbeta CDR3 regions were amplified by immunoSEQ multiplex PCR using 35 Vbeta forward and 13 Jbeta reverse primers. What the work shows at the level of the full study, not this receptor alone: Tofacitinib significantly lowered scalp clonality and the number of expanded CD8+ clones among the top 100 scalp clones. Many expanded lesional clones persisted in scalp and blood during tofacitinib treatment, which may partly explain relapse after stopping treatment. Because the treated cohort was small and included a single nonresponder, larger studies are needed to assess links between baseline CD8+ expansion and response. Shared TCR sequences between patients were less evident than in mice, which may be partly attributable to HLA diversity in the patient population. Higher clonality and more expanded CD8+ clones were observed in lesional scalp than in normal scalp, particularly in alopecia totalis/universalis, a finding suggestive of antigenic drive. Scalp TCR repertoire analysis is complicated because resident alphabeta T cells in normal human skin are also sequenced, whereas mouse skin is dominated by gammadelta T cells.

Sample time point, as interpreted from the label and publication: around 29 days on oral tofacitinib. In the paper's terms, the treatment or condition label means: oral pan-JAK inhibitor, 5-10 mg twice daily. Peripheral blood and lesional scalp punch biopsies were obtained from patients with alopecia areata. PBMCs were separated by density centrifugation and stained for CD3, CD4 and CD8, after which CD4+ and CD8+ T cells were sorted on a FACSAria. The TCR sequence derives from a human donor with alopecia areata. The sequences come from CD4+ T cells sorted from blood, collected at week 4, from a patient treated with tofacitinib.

The CDR3 reads as follows: CASSPGGFTGELFF. The DNA reads as follows: TGTGCCAGCAGCCCAGGAGGGTTCACCGGGGAGCTGTTTTTT. Here the chain combines TRBV7-6 and TRBJ2-2, with TRBD2 as a weak D call on 6 bases. V is shortened by 5 bases, J by 4 bases, and the region joining them spans 11 bases. Including cysteine and phenylalanine, the CDR3 has 14 amino acids. The CDR3 DNA has 42 bases and is translated from base 1. CDR1 and CDR2, per the germline V gene, are SGHVS and FNYEAQ.